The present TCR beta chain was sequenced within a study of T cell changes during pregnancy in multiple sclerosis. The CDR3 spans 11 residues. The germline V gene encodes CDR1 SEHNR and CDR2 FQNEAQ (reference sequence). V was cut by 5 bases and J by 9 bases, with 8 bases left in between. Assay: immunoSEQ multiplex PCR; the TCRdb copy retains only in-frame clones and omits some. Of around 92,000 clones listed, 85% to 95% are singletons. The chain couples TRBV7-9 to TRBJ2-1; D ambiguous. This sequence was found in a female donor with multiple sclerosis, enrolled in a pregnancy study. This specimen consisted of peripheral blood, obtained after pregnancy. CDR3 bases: TGTGCCAGCAGCACCCCTAGTGAGCAGTTCTTC. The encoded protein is CASSTPSEQFF.